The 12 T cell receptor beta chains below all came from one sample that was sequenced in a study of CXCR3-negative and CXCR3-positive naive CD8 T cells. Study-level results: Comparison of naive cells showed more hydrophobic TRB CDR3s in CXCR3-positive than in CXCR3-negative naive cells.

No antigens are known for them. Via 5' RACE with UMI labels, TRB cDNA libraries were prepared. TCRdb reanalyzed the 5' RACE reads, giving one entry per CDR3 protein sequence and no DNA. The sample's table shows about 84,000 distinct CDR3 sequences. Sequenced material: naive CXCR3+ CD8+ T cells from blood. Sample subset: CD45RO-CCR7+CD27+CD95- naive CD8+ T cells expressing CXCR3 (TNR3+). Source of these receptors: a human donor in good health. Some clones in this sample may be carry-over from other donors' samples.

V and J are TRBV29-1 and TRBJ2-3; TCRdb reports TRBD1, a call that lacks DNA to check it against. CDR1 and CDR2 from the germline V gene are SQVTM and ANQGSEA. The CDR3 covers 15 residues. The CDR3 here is CSVERPGQGLDTQYF.

The CDR3 protein is CASSQWPSDEQFF. This rearrangement joins TRBV14 to TRBJ2-1; the TCRdb call, TRBD2, lacks DNA for checking. This CDR3 has 13 amino acids. Germline assignment: CDR1 SGHDN and CDR2 FVKESK.

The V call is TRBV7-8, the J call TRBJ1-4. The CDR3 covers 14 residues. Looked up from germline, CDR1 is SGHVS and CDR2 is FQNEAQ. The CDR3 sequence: CASSLELGSEKLFF. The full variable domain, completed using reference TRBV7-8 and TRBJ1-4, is GAGVSQSPRYKVAKRGQDVALRCDPISGHVSLFWYQQALGQGPEFLTYFQNEAQLDKSGLPSDRFFAERPEGSVSTLKIQRTQQEDSAVYLCASSLELGSEKLFFGSGTQLSVL.

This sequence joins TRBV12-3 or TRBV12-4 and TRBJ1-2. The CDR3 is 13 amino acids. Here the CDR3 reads CASSITANYGYTF.

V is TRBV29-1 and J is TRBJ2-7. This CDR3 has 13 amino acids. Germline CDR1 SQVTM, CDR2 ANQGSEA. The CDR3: CSVVTADPYEQYF.

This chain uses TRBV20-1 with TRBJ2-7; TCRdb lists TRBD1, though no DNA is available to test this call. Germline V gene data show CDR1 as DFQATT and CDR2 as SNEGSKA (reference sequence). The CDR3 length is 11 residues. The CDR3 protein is CSARWGHEQYF.

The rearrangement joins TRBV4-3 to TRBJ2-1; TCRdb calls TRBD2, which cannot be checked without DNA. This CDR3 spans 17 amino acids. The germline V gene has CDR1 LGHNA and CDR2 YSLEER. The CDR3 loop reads CASSRGATSGGFNEQFF.

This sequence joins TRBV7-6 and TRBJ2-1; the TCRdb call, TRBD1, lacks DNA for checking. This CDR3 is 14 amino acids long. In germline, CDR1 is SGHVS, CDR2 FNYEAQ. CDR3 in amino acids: CASSLWGAADEQFF. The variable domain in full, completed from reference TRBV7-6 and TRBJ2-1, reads GAGVSQSPRYKVTKRGQDVALRCDPISGHVSLYWYRQALGQGPEFLTYFNYEAQQDKSGLPNDRFSAERPEGSISTLTIQRTEQRDSAMYRCASSLWGAADEQFFGPGTRLTVL.

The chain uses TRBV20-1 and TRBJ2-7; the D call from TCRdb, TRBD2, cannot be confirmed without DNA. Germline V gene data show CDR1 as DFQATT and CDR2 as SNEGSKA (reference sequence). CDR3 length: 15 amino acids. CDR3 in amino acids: CSARKSSGDFYEQYF.

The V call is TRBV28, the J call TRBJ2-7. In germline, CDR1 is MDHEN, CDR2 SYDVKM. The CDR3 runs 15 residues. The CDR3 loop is CASTSHFTASDEQYF.

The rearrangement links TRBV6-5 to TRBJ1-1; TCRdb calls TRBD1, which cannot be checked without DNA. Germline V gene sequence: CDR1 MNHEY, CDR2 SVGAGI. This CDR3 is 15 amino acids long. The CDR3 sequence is CASSRRPGSLDEAFF.

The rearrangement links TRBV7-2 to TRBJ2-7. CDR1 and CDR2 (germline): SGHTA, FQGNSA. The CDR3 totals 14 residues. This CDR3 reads CASSLDAPPYEQYF.